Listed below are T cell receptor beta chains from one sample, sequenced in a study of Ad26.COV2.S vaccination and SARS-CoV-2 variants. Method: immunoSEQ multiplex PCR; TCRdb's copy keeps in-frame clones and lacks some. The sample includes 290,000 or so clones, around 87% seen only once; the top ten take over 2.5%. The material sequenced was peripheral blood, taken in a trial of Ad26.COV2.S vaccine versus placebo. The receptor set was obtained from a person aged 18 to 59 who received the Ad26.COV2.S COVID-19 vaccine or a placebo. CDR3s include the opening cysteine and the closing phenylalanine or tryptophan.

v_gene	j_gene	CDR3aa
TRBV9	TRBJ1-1	CASSRDWFGTEAFF
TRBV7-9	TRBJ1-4	CASSLSGQSNEKLFF
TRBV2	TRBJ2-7	CASRVDRVSYEQYF
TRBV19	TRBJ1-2	CASSIDGQGEGYTF
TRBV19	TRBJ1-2	CASRPLDRETYGYTF
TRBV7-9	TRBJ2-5	CASSSSGQETQYF
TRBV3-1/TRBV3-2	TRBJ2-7	CASSPNPGLAVLSYEQYF
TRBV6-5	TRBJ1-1	CASAFDRNTEAFF
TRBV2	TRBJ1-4	CASSGGRSTNEKLFF
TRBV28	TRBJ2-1	CASSLSRLAGGRSEQFF
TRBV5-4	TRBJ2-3	CASSLRGYGDTQYF
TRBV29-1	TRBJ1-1	CSVIRGTEAFF
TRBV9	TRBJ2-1	CASSVEGSLDEQFF
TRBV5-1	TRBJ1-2	CASSSGAANYGYTF
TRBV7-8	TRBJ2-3	CASSPRQSRTDTQYF
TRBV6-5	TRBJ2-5	CASSLRGWGLQETQYF
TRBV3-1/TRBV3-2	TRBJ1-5	CASSPRGGVGQPQHF
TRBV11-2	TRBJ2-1	CASSPGLAGHNEQFF
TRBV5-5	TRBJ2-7	CASSLEGLAGAGSYEQYF
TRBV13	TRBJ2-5	CASSLGGSGRGETQYF
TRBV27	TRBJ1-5	CASSFTRQPQHF
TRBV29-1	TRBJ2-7	CSVEGQGPYEQYF
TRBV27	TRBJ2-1	CASSLGTSDEQFF
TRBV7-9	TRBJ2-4	CASSLAGGPAKNIQYF
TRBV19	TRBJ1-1	CASSMRGGGTEAFF
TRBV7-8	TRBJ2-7	CASSLDRFYEQYF
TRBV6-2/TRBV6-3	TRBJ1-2	CASSYPSNSRDRVYTF
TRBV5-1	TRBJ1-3	CASSLEGNTIYF
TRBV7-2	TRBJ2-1	CASSSSRVENEQFF
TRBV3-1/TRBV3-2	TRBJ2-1	CASSQEKVVGGGFPANEQFF
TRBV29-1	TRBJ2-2	CRPRRTANTGELFF
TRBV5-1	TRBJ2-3	CASSRGLAGSPGADTQYF
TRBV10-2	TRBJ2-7	CASSVGGRSYEQYF
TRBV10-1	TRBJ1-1	CASSDQGKGGTEAFF
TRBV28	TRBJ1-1	CASSLWVWDTEAFF
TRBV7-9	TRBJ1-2	CASSSAAGVLSGYTF
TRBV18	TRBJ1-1	CASSPTGGSTEAFF
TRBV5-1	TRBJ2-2	CASSLDPPGGELFF
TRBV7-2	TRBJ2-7	CASSLGSSIPYEQYF
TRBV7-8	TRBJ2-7	CASSLGPGPGGYEQYF
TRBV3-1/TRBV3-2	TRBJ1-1	CASSLGQGGSSEAFF
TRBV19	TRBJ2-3	CARVGRGRDTQYF
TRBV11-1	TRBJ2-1	CACKLAGNEQFF
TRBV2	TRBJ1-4	CASSEYEKLFF
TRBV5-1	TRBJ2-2	CASSRGIGELFF
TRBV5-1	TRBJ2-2	CASSPGQNTGELFF
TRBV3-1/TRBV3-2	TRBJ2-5	CASSPSTVQETQYF
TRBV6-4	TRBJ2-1	CASSDTSGTDYNEQFF
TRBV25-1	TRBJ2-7	CASSGTDRGKSYEQYF
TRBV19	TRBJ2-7	CASSIAGGPNEQYF
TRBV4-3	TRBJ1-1	CASSQGPERAFF
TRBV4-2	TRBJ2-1	CASSLLSSYNEQFF
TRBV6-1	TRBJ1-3	CASSEARGASGNTIYF
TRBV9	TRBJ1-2	CASSLPRAGGYYGYTF
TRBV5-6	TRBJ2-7	CASSYGTGGDEQYF
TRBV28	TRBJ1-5	CASSYPPFRDRYQPQHF